This T cell receptor beta chain was retrieved from a study of neurological immune-mediated disorders. Study-wide findings and caveats: One related-CDR3 cluster, which may be a signature, held the repertoires of 18 of 34 multiple sclerosis patients after phylogenetic grouping.

The length of the CDR3 is 14 residues. The V gene's germline CDR1 is SGHDT and CDR2 YYEEEE. The V end lost 3 bases, the J end lost 2 bases, and 11 bases lay between the germline ends. As to this clonotype: As yet, its antigen is unknown.

TCRdb passed the 5' RACE reads through MiXCR, listing each CDR3 protein once. The table lists 50,000 to 65,000 distinct CDR3 sequences, around 5% of them singletons, with roughly 3.2% in the top ten. The receptor was isolated from a woman between 50 and 59 years old with multiple sclerosis. The chain has TRBV5-6 and TRBJ1-2; D unresolved. Sequencing was carried out using PBMCs. Written as DNA, the CDR3 is TGTGCCAGCAGCTCCCGGACGGAGAACTATGGCTACACCTTC. Protein: CASSSRTENYGYTF.